What follows is one T cell receptor (beta chain) and its context. Its antigen is still unknown. This sample is drawn from a study of beta chain features in type 1 diabetes. Germline CDR1 is SQVTM and CDR2 is ANQGSEA. This CDR3 has 12 amino acids. Trimming took 4 bases from V and 5 from J, leaving 11 bases between them. All of the isolated RNA was reverse transcribed, so expressed TCRB transcripts were sequenced. Libraries were prepared by immunoSEQ multiplex PCR; TCRdb keeps only in-frame clonotypes and omits some of them. The table lists just under 150,000 clones, about 13% of them singletons. Study outcomes and limitations: All four CD4+ subsets of Type 1 diabetes patients contained TCRB CDR3s that were moderately but significantly shorter. Resolution of whether HLA type affects TCRB rearrangement was not achieved here.

This sequence joins TRBV29-1 and TRBJ2-5; either TRBD1 or TRBD2 may supply D (5 bases each). Sequenced material: central memory CD4+ T cells from blood. The TCR was taken from a man aged 18 to 30 with type 1 diabetes. The CDR3 DNA sequence: TGCAGCGTTGGATGGGGGATTGAGACCCAGTACTTC. Translation: CSVGWGIETQYF.